Given below is one T cell receptor beta chain in context. Its matching antigen is unknown. At the DNA level, this CDR3 is encoded by other sequences in the same sample as well. Trimming took 6 bases from V and 6 from J; bases not matched to a gene: 4. Germline V gives CDR1 SQVTM, CDR2 ANQGSEA. The length of the CDR3 is 11 residues. The sample is drawn from a study of shared clonotypes between healthy human individuals. Findings and limits, study-wide: Memory subsets generally showed lower estimated richness than naive subsets. Unshared clonotypes carried lower generation probabilities than those common to all four donors.

Replicate PCRs for sorted subsets used about 200 ng DNA; this equaled tens of thousands of T cell genomes. TCRdb's copy holds only in-frame clones and misses some; the assay was immunoSEQ multiplex PCR. The sample carries about 2.1 million clones, 80% to 95% recorded once. Positive CCR7 selection of CD45RO-negative cells yielded the naive CD8 cells, and terminally differentiated effector memory CD45RA+ cells were excluded. Adult Caucasians living in Nashville, Tennessee made up all of the donors. The chain joins TRBV29-1 to TRBJ2-7, with TRBD1 matching over 8 bases. Sequenced sample: naive CD8+ T cells from PBMCs. The sequence came from a man younger than 35 in good health. Some clones in this sample may be carry-over from other donors' samples. The CDR3, as DNA: TGCAGCGTAGCTACAGGGGGCGAGCAGTACTTC. Its translation: CSVATGGEQYF.